This T cell receptor (beta chain) was observed in a study of OX40 agonist ivuxolimab in advanced cancers. This CDR3 spans 15 amino acids. V was clipped by 1 base and J by 5 bases, with 17 bases between them. Germline assignment: CDR1 GTSNPN and CDR2 SVGIG (reference sequence). This clone was seen more than once but under ten times. Assay used: immunoSEQ multiplex PCR; TCRdb lists only in-frame clones, some missing. The sample lists fewer than 45,000 clones; around 80% were seen once. This clonotype originated in an adult with an advanced solid tumor such as melanoma, head and neck, liver or kidney cancer. The chain joins TRBV30 to TRBJ1-2; TRBD1 is a possible D gene (5 bases). Material: CD4+ or CD8+ T cells sorted from blood, obtained in a trial of the OX40 agonist ivuxolimab. This CDR3 reads CAWSAEQVISYGYTF. The CDR3 DNA reads TGTGCCTGGAGTGCTGAACAGGTGATTAGTTATGGCTACACCTTC. Full variable domain (remainder filled in from reference TRBV30 and TRBJ1-2): SQTIHQWPATLVQPVGSPLSLECTVEGTSNPNLYWYRQAAGRGLQLLFYSVGIGQISSEVPQNLSASRPQDRQFILSSKKLLLSDSGFYLCAWSAEQVISYGYTFGSGTRLTVV.